This TCR beta chain was obtained from a study of T cells in tuberculosis. V lost 2 bases and J lost 4; bases outside the gene matches: 5. This CDR3 contains 15 residues. Per the germline V gene, CDR1 is KGHSH and CDR2 is LQKENI. Findings and limits, study-wide: Active tuberculosis TCR-alpha repertoires lay closer to GMM-specific TCRs than IGRA-negative controls, suggesting clonal expansion.

As concerns this clone: Antigen unknown.

Sequenced by immunoSEQ multiplex PCR; TCRdb stores in-frame clones only, minus some. The sample consists of about 43,000 clones, roughly 94% of them appearing once. This TCR came from a donor aged 10-35 years with latent tuberculosis or without tuberculosis infection. Some clones in this sample may be carry-over from other donors' samples. The J gene is TRBJ1-3, the V gene TRBV18, with 7 bases aligning to TRBD1. The material sequenced was PBMCs. The CDR3 coding sequence is TGTGCCAGCTCACCAATGACAGGGTCCGGAAACACCATATATTTT. This gives the protein CASSPMTGSGNTIYF.